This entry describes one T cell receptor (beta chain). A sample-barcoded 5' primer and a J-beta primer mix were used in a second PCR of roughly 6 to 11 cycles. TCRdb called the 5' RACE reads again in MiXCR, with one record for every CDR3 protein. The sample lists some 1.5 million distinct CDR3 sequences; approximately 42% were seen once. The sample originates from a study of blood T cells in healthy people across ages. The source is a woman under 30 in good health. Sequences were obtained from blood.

CDR3 in DNA: TGCAGTGCAAATAGGGACACTAGCTCCTACGAGCAGTACTTC. Translating it yields CSANRDTSSYEQYF. This chain links TRBV20-1 with TRBJ2-7, with a possible D match to TRBD1 (6 bases). The V gene's germline CDR1 is DFQATT and CDR2 SNEGSKA (reference sequence). With 6 bases removed from V and 0 bases from J, the gap between germline ends came to 15 bases. The CDR3 loop spans 14 amino acids.